The 13 T cell receptor beta chains listed next were all sequenced from one sample in a study of T cells after posttransplantation cyclophosphamide. The table came from immunoSEQ multiplex PCR; TCRdb's copy has only in-frame clones and leaves some out. Of 9,900 or so clones listed, nearly 98% are singletons. Cells defined as naive were viable CD3+CD4+ or CD3+CD8+ and CCR7+CD45RA+CD45RO-CD95-CD27+CD28+. Sequenced material: naive CD4+ T cells sorted from PBMCs. These receptor sequences come from a woman aged 60-75 years in good health, CMV-negative, and a related stem cell transplant donor.

The chain carries TRBV29-1 and TRBJ2-5; 7 positions match TRBD2. CDR1 is SQVTM, CDR2 ANQGSEA, per germline. CDR3 size: 11 residues. This CDR3 is CGGGYQETQYF. CDR3 DNA: TGCGGGGGAGGGTACCAAGAGACCCAGTACTTC. Full variable domain (outside the CDR3, taken from reference TRBV29-1 and TRBJ2-5): SAVISQKPSRDICQRGTSLTIQCQVDSQVTMMFWYRQQPGQSLTLIATANQGSEATYESGFVIDKFPISRPNLTFSTLTVSNMSPEDSSIYLCGGGYQETQYFGPGTRLLVL.

The chain joins TRBV4-2 to TRBJ2-5, with 7 nucleotides matching TRBD1. The closer fit of TRBJ2-7 to the DNA end suggests the J call may be wrong. The germline V gene has CDR1 LGHNA and CDR2 YNFKEQ. The CDR3 is 18 amino acids. The CDR3 spells CASSQVGGGFGRTYEQYF. CDR3 DNA sequence: TGTGCCAGCAGCCAAGTAGGGGGCGGCTTTGGGCGGACCTACGAGCAGTACTTC.

The rearrangement links TRBV2 to TRBJ1-2, with D uncertain. CDR1 is SNHLY, CDR2 FYNNEI, per germline. The CDR3 runs to 14 residues. Trimming took off 7 bases at V and 4 bases at J, with 16 bases between the two ends. The DNA of the CDR3 is TGTGCCAGCACACCGGGAGGGAGTTTCTATGGCTACACCTTC. Protein product: CASTPGGSFYGYTF.

For this clone: At one end, the junction sequence differs from germline, possibly due to a read error. J is TRBJ1-6 and V is TRBV27, with no clear D. Germline assignment: CDR1 MNHEY and CDR2 SMNVEV (reference sequence). This CDR3 is built from 16 residues. This chain's CDR3 is CATSPIGLNYNSPLHF. The CDR3 coding sequence is TGTGCCACCTCCCCCATAGGCCTAAACTATAATTCCCCCCTCCACTTT.

The J gene is TRBJ2-7, the V gene TRBV19; 8 bases are shared with TRBD2. Germline loops: CDR1 LNHDA, CDR2 SQIVND (reference sequence). This CDR3 is 12 amino acids long. After removal of 4 bases from V and 8 bases from J, the junction contained 4 bases not matched to a gene. The CDR3 bases are TGTGCCAGTAGTACAACTAGCGGTCAGCAGTACTTC. Amino acid sequence: CASSTTSGQQYF.

This clone showed up just once. This rearrangement joins TRBV6-1 to TRBJ1-1; TRBD1 might be the D (5 bases). This CDR3 spans 14 amino acids. Germline assignment: CDR1 MNHNS and CDR2 SASEGT. The V end lost 3 bases, the J end lost 0 bases, and 8 bases lay between the germline ends. This CDR3 is CASSEAGLNTEAFF. Here the CDR3 DNA reads TGTGCCAGCAGTGAGGCAGGGCTGAACACTGAAGCTTTCTTT.

The chain has TRBV7-9 and TRBJ2-7; no reliable D call. Germline CDR1 and CDR2: SEHNR and FQNEAQ (reference sequence). There are 18 residues in the CDR3. V lost 5 bases and J 0 bases, leaving 23 bases between the germline ends. The CDR3 bases are TGTGCCAGCAGCACATACGGGTTTGCCTCCTTGGACTCCTACGAGCAGTACGTC. Translation gives CASSTYGFASLDSYEQYV.

The rearrangement joins TRBV6-4 to TRBJ2-2; 12 bases are shared with TRBD1. Germline lookup yields CDR1 MRHNA and CDR2 SNTAGT. Trimming cost V 2 bases and J 2 bases; bases outside gene matches: 0. The CDR3 has 16 residues. The CDR3 DNA reads as TGTGCCAGCAGTGACGGGACAGGGGGCAACACCGGGGAGCTGTTTTTT. Translating it yields CASSDGTGGNTGELFF.

The gene calls are TRBV27 and TRBJ1-1; perhaps TRBD1 as D (5 bases). V was trimmed by 5 bases and J by 0 bases, leaving 13 bases between them. From germline, CDR1 is MNHEY and CDR2 SMNVEV (reference sequence). CDR3 size: 15 residues. CDR3 coding DNA: TGTGCCAGCAGTAATGGGTGGGGCATGAACACTGAAGCTTTCTTT. It yields the protein CASSNGWGMNTEAFF.

The rearrangement links TRBV29-1 to TRBJ2-7; D unclear. Germline loops: CDR1 SQVTM, CDR2 ANQGSEA. This CDR3 has 13 residues. V was pared by 2 bases and J by 2 bases, with 10 bases between. Written as DNA, the CDR3 is TGCAGCGTTGAAACTCAAGCGCCCTACGAGCAGTACTTC. Protein: CSVETQAPYEQYF.

This CDR3 is CASSPGGGVGETQYF. CDR3 nucleotide sequence: TGCGCCAGCAGCCCCGGCGGCGGGGTCGGGGAGACCCAGTACTTC. The chain carries TRBV5-1 and TRBJ2-5, with D possibly matching TRBD2 (6 bases). The V gene lost 4 bases and the J gene lost 5 bases, with 18 bases spanning the gap. Germline CDR1 is SGHRS and CDR2 is YFSETQ. This CDR3 is 15 amino acids long.

This chain uses TRBV30 with TRBJ2-7, with D possibly TRBD1 on 6 matching bases. This CDR3 comprises 13 residues. V dropped 5 bases and J dropped 4 bases, with 15 bases sitting between them. The germline gives CDR1 GTSNPN, CDR2 SVGIG (reference sequence). CDR3 region: CAWAKGERYEQYF. The CDR3 nucleotides are TGTGCCTGGGCGAAGGGGGAGAGATACGAGCAGTACTTC.

The chain combines TRBV7-6 with TRBJ2-5; 7 bases align to TRBD1. The CDR3 is 16 amino acids. In germline, CDR1 is SGHVS, CDR2 FNYEAQ. Trimming took 1 base from V and 4 from J; bases not matched to a gene: 9. The CDR3 DNA reads TGTGCCAGCAGCTTAGTAGGGCGCAGGGGGAGAGAGACCCAGTACTTC. Translating it yields CASSLVGRRGRETQYF.